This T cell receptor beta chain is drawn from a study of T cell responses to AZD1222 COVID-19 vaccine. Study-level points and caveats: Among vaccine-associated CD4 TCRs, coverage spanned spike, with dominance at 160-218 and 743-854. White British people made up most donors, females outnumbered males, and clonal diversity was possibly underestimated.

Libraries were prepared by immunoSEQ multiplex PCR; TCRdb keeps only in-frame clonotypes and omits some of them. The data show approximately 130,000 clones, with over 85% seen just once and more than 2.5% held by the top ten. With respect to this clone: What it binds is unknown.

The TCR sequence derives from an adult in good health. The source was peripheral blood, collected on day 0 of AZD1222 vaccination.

CDR3 nucleotides: TGTGCCAGCAGCTTAGACAGGGAAGCCACTGAAGCTTTCTTT. Protein product: CASSLDREATEAFF. The rearrangement uses TRBV11-1 and TRBJ1-1, with D possibly TRBD1 on 6 matching bases. This CDR3 region has 14 residues. In germline, CDR1 is SGHAT, CDR2 FQDESV (reference sequence). Deletions cut 1 base from V and 4 bases from J, with 10 bases between.